Given below is one T cell receptor (beta chain) in context. Its antigen is still unknown. This entry comes from a study of neurological immune-mediated disorders. Whole-study results and caveats: Across subjects, expanded clones had no CDR3 amino acid sequences in common, pointing to private repertoires in all groups. Patients with HTLV-1-associated myelopathy showed the most TCR clonal expansion. Those with multiple sclerosis showed the least, falling below healthy controls.

5'RACE generated cDNA with 10-nucleotide random UMIs. Each CDR3 protein gets one entry after TCRdb re-called the 5' RACE reads with MiXCR. The sample holds about 28,000 distinct CDR3 sequences, roughly 12% seen once. Germline trimming cut 10 bases from V and 2 bases from J; bases unmatched to any gene: 9. Germline V CDR1 and CDR2: KGHSH, LQKENI. This CDR3 is built from 14 residues. 2 million unsorted PBMCs were stored in RNAlater at -80 °C before RNA extraction. This sequence originates from a man between 60 and 75 years old in good health. V usage is TRBV18 and J usage is TRBJ2-3; 7 positions match TRBD1. Material for sequencing was PBMCs. In DNA, the CDR3 is TGTGCCACGCACCCACAGGGGAACACAGATACGCAGTATTTT. It encodes CATHPQGNTDTQYF.